Each of the 31 T cell receptor beta chains below was sequenced from the same sample in a study of cytomegalovirus exposure and HLA in healthy donors. Both 60 Vbeta primers and 13 Jbeta primers went into the PCR. Method: immunoSEQ multiplex PCR; TCRdb's copy keeps in-frame clones and lacks some. This table holds about 180,000 clones, 75% to 80% found once. Specimen: PBMCs. The origin of the receptors is a man aged 40-50 years in good health and CMV-seropositive.

The chain joins TRBV2 to TRBJ1-5; TRBD1 agrees at 10 bases. V lost 6 bases and J lost 7; bases outside the gene matches: 6. Germline CDR1 is SNHLY and CDR2 is FYNNEI. The CDR3 contains 14 residues. DNA for the CDR3: TGTGCCAGCAGATATGACAGGGGGCAACAGCCCCAGCATTTT. Translating gives CASRYDRGQQPQHF.

The chain combines TRBV27 with TRBJ1-5; D gene unclear. CDR1 and CDR2 (germline): MNHEY, SMNVEV (reference sequence). The CDR3 is 14 amino acids. V dropped 1 base and J dropped 5 bases, with 9 bases sitting between them. The DNA for the CDR3 is TGTGCCAGCAGTTTATTTCGGGGAGATCAGCCCCAGCATTTT. This codes for CASSLFRGDQPQHF.

This chain uses TRBV11-1 with TRBJ2-1, with D possibly TRBD2 on 5 matching bases. CDR1 is SGHAT and CDR2 is FQDESV in the germline V gene (reference sequence). This CDR3 region has 13 residues. V was clipped by 8 bases and J by 8 bases, with 16 bases between them. CDR3: CASSKASPHEQFF. CDR3 DNA: TGTGCCAGCTCTAAGGCTAGCCCCCATGAGCAGTTCTTC.

The chain links TRBV11-3 to TRBJ2-1; possible D gene TRBD2, 5 bases. Trimming removed 4 bases at V and 0 bases at J, with 16 bases between. CDR1 is SGHNT and CDR2 is YENEEA in the germline V gene. This CDR3 spans 17 amino acids. The CDR3 is CASSSGGLRSSYNEQFF. The CDR3 nucleotides read TGTGCCAGCAGCTCAGGCGGGCTCAGGAGCTCCTACAATGAGCAGTTCTTC.

The CDR3 protein is CASSLWSEDTQYF. The CDR3, as DNA: TGCGCCAGCAGCTTGTGGTCAGAAGATACGCAGTATTTT. The chain couples TRBV5-1 to TRBJ2-3; D is ambiguous. Trimming shortened V by 1 base and J by 5 bases, and 8 bases separated the two germline ends. Per the germline V gene, CDR1 is SGHRS and CDR2 is YFSETQ. This CDR3 comprises 13 residues.

The chain recombines TRBV27 with TRBJ2-6, with 8 nucleotides matching TRBD2. This CDR3 contains 18 residues. The V gene's germline CDR1 is MNHEY and CDR2 SMNVEV (reference sequence). V lost 3 bases and J lost 0; bases outside the gene matches: 7. This CDR3 is CASSFYSGASSGANVLTF. CDR3 coding DNA: TGTGCCAGCAGTTTTTATAGCGGGGCCTCCTCTGGGGCCAACGTCCTGACTTTC.

The V and J genes are TRBV28 and TRBJ2-3, with D perhaps TRBD1 (6 bases). In germline, CDR1 is MDHEN, CDR2 SYDVKM. The CDR3 is 15 amino acids. V was cut by 6 bases and J by 1 base, with 14 bases left in between. The CDR3 DNA follows: TGTGCCAGCAGCAACAGGGTATTCGGCACAGATACGCAGTATTTT. Protein: CASSNRVFGTDTQYF.

The V and J genes are TRBV6-1 and TRBJ2-7; 7 bases match TRBD1. The trim removed 10 bases at V and 3 bases at J, leaving 9 bases unmatched. This CDR3 contains 13 residues. From germline, CDR1 is MNHNS and CDR2 SASEGT. The CDR3 bases are TGTGCCATACAAAGGGGGCAGGGCTACGAGCAGTACTTC. This gives the protein CAIQRGQGYEQYF.

The V call is TRBV28, the J call TRBJ2-7; maybe TRBD1 (5 bases). The CDR3 has 15 amino acids. V was clipped by 6 bases and J by 0 bases, with 15 bases between them. Germline V gives CDR1 MDHEN, CDR2 SYDVKM. The chain's CDR3 is CASSDLGHSSYEQYF. The CDR3 coding sequence is TGTGCCAGCAGCGATCTCGGACATTCCTCCTACGAGCAGTACTTC.

The V and J genes are TRBV11-2 and TRBJ1-5; possible D gene TRBD1, 6 bases. Per germline, CDR1 SGHAT and CDR2 FQNNGV. The CDR3 runs to 13 residues. V was cut by 4 bases and J by 7 bases, with 11 bases left in between. The CDR3 nucleotides read TGTGCCAGCAGCTCAGGGGTTTACCAGCCCCAGCATTTT. Translation gives CASSSGVYQPQHF.

The chain joins TRBV6-5 to TRBJ1-5, with TRBD1 identical over 7 bases. The CDR3 covers 13 residues. CDR1 is MNHEY and CDR2 is SVGAGI in the germline V gene. J gave up 5 bases and V 5 bases, and 3 bases lay outside the gene matches. Here the CDR3 reads CASSDREYQPQHF. CDR3 bases: TGTGCCAGCAGTGACAGGGAATATCAGCCCCAGCATTTT.

The chain employs TRBV13 and TRBJ1-3, with D tentatively TRBD1 (5 bases). V was pared by 6 bases and J by 5 bases, with 14 bases between. The CDR3 totals 14 residues. Germline CDR1 PRHDT, CDR2 FYEKMQ (reference sequence). CDR3 bases: TGTGCCAGCAGTGAAACGGCAGGGAGAAACACCATATATTTT. Translated, it gives CASSETAGRNTIYF.

J is TRBJ2-1 and V is TRBV13, with TRBD1 matching over 7 bases. This CDR3 has 15 amino acids. Germline V CDR1 and CDR2: PRHDT, FYEKMQ (reference sequence). Trimming cost V 0 bases and J 8 bases; bases outside gene matches: 7. In DNA form, the CDR3 reads TGTGCCAGCAGCTTAGGGGGACAGCTACGGTATGAGCAGTTCTTC. Its protein is CASSLGGQLRYEQFF.

The CDR3 is CASSLVLAVDTDTQYF. The CDR3 DNA reads as TGCGCCAGCAGCTTGGTCCTAGCGGTTGATACAGATACGCAGTATTTT. The J gene is TRBJ2-3, the V gene TRBV5-1; TRBD2 matches at 7 bases. The CDR3 runs to 16 residues. The V gene end was trimmed by 0 bases and the J gene end by 3 bases; junction bases not matched to a gene: 7. Germline V gene sequence: CDR1 SGHRS, CDR2 YFSETQ.

The chain joins TRBV29-1 to TRBJ1-2; weak D call: TRBD1 (6 bases). In germline, CDR1 is SQVTM, CDR2 ANQGSEA. The V and J ends lost 0 bases and 3 bases respectively, with 8 bases between them. CDR3 length: 13 residues. The CDR3 DNA reads as TGCAGCGTTGAAGACGACAGGCACTATGGCTACACCTTC. Protein: CSVEDDRHYGYTF. Variable domain in full (rest from reference TRBV29-1 and TRBJ1-2): SAVISQKPSRDICQRGTSLTIQCQVDSQVTMMFWYRQQPGQSLTLIATANQGSEATYESGFVIDKFPISRPNLTFSTLTVSNMSPEDSSIYLCSVEDDRHYGYTFGSGTRLTVV.

This clone has a handful of counts. This chain uses TRBV27 with TRBJ2-7; 8 bases line up with TRBD1. Germline CDR1 and CDR2: MNHEY and SMNVEV (reference sequence). The trim removed 2 bases at V and 1 base at J, leaving 1 base unmatched. This CDR3 contains 14 residues. The DNA of the CDR3 is TGTGCCAGCAGTTTAACAGGGGGGTCCTACGAGCAGTACTTC. Translation gives CASSLTGGSYEQYF.

This chain joins TRBV6-1 and TRBJ2-7; no firm D call. The germline CDR1 and CDR2 sequences are MNHNS and SASEGT. Trimming cost V 2 bases and J 6 bases, with 14 bases left between them. The CDR3 has 14 amino acids. The CDR3 reads CASSEWAASIEQYF. CDR3 in DNA: TGTGCCAGCAGTGAATGGGCAGCTTCTATCGAGCAGTACTTC.

The J gene is TRBJ2-1, the V gene TRBV7-2, with TRBD2 identical over 10 bases. This CDR3 region has 13 residues. J lost 6 bases, V lost 5 bases, and 1 base had no gene match. Germline V gene data show CDR1 as SGHTA and CDR2 as FQGNSA. The CDR3 sequence is CASSRTSGNEQFF. The CDR3 region has the DNA TGTGCCAGCAGCCGGACTAGCGGCAATGAGCAGTTCTTC.

The rearrangement joins TRBV11-2 to TRBJ1-1; D gene uncertain. Trimming took off 2 bases at V and 2 bases at J, with 3 bases between the two ends. Germline assignment: CDR1 SGHAT and CDR2 FQNNGV. The CDR3 length is 12 residues. The DNA of the CDR3 is TGTGCCAGCAGCTTAACTAACACTGAAGCTTTCTTT. Translating it yields CASSLTNTEAFF.

This clone turned up a few times. The chain has TRBV28 and TRBJ1-1, with a possible D match to TRBD1 (5 bases). The CDR3 spans 16 residues. V lost 5 bases, J lost 2 bases, and 18 bases lay in between. Germline CDR1 and CDR2: MDHEN and SYDVKM. CDR3 coding DNA: TGTGCCAGCAGTCCCCAGGGTTCCCGCCGCAACACTGAAGCTTTCTTT. Protein: CASSPQGSRRNTEAFF.

The chain couples TRBV7-2 to TRBJ2-7; 7 positions agree with TRBD1. From germline, CDR1 is SGHTA and CDR2 FQGNSA. There are 15 residues in the CDR3. V shed 3 bases, J shed 0 bases, and the junction held 5 bases outside the gene matches. The CDR3 region has the DNA TGTGCCAGCAGCTTCCGACAGGGCCTCTCCTACGAGCAGTACTTC. Translating gives CASSFRQGLSYEQYF. Full variable domain (rest looked up from reference TRBV7-2 and TRBJ2-7): GAGVSQSPSNKVTEKGKDVELRCDPISGHTALYWYRQSLGQGLEFLIYFQGNSAPDKSGLPSDRFSAERTGGSVSTLTIQRTQQEDSAVYLCASSFRQGLSYEQYFGPGTRLTVT.

The chain recombines TRBV28 with TRBJ2-5; possibly TRBD1 for D (6 bases). There are 11 residues in the CDR3. V was trimmed by 6 bases and J by 11 bases, leaving 13 bases between them. Germline V gene lookup returns CDR1 MDHEN and CDR2 SYDVKM. The CDR3 DNA reads as TGTGCCAGCAGGGAAGGAGGACAGCAGTACTTC. Translated, it gives CASREGGQQYF.

The chain couples TRBV5-1 to TRBJ1-2; 7 nucleotides match TRBD1. Germline V gene sequence: CDR1 SGHRS, CDR2 YFSETQ. The CDR3 runs to 15 residues. After removal of 3 bases from V and 3 bases from J, the junction contained 8 bases not matched to a gene. In DNA, the CDR3 is TGCGCCAGCAGCTGGGGACAGTCGGTCGACTATGGCTACACCTTC. Translation: CASSWGQSVDYGYTF.

This clone was observed a handful of times. CDR3: CASRREGRLNTGELFF. The CDR3 region has the DNA TGTGCCAGCAGACGGGAAGGTCGCCTAAACACCGGGGAGCTGTTTTTT. The chain recombines TRBV7-8 with TRBJ2-2; tentative D call: TRBD2 (5 bases). Trimming pared 6 bases from V and 2 bases from J, leaving 16 bases between. The CDR3 totals 16 residues. Germline V gives CDR1 SGHVS, CDR2 FQNEAQ.

V and J are TRBV19 and TRBJ2-2; tentative D call: TRBD2 (6 bases). This CDR3 spans 14 amino acids. The V gene lost 8 bases and the J gene lost 6 bases, with 16 bases spanning the gap. Germline V lookup: CDR1 LNHDA, CDR2 SQIVND (reference sequence). The CDR3 spells CASGQTGGAGELFF. For the CDR3, the DNA is TGTGCCAGTGGCCAGACCGGAGGGGCCGGGGAGCTGTTTTTT.

Turning to this clone: Other DNA sequences in the sample encode the same CDR3. V and J are TRBV7-8 and TRBJ1-5; tentatively, D is TRBD1 (6 bases). Trimming stripped 5 bases from V and 5 bases from J, with 13 bases between. CDR1 and CDR2 from the germline V gene are SGHVS and FQNEAQ. The CDR3 runs 14 residues. CDR3 sequence reads: CASSPGQQHQPQHF. CDR3 DNA sequence: TGTGCCAGCAGCCCGGGACAACAGCATCAGCCCCAGCATTTT.

The rearrangement uses TRBV5-1 and TRBJ1-2; weak D call: TRBD1 (6 bases). This CDR3 region has 14 residues. Germline V CDR1 and CDR2: SGHRS, YFSETQ. V lost 0 bases to trimming and J lost 8 bases, with 14 bases between them. CDR3 sequence reads: CASSLDGGNMGYTF. CDR3 DNA: TGCGCCAGCAGCTTGGATGGGGGCAACATGGGCTACACCTTC.

This clone was observed a few times. The gene calls are TRBV28 and TRBJ1-1, with TRBD1 as a possible D gene (5 bases). Looked up from germline, CDR1 is MDHEN and CDR2 is SYDVKM. This CDR3 has 12 residues. The V end was cut by 6 bases, the J end by 6 bases, with 11 bases between. CDR3 amino acids: CASSGGGSEAFF. The CDR3 bases are TGTGCCAGCAGCGGGGGGGGGTCTGAAGCTTTCTTT.

The V and J genes are TRBV4-1 and TRBJ2-5, with 7 bases fitting TRBD2. Judging by the DNA end, TRBJ2-7 fits better; the J call may be wrong. Per germline, CDR1 MGHRA and CDR2 YSYEKL. The CDR3 totals 16 residues. CDR3 region: CASSQDLSGVSYEQYF. The CDR3 nucleotides are TGCGCCAGCAGCCAAGATCTGAGCGGGGTCTCCTACGAGCAGTACTTC.

The V and J genes are TRBV6-1 and TRBJ1-5; maybe TRBD1 (5 bases). V was cut by 7 bases and J by 5 bases, with 18 bases left in between. This CDR3 contains 15 residues. Looked up from germline, CDR1 is MNHNS and CDR2 is SASEGT. The CDR3 loop reads CASKPGLGGDQPQHF. Here the CDR3 DNA reads TGTGCCAGCAAACCGGGACTGGGAGGGGATCAGCCCCAGCATTTT.

V and J are TRBV6-6 and TRBJ2-7, with 7 nucleotides matching TRBD2. The junction had 6 bases not matched to a gene; V was cut back by 6 bases and J by 7 bases. This CDR3 comprises 12 residues. Germline V gene data show CDR1 as MNHNY and CDR2 as SVGAGI (reference sequence). The chain's CDR3 is CASRGGREEQYF. CDR3 DNA sequence: TGTGCCAGCAGGGGGGGGAGAGAGGAGCAGTACTTC.